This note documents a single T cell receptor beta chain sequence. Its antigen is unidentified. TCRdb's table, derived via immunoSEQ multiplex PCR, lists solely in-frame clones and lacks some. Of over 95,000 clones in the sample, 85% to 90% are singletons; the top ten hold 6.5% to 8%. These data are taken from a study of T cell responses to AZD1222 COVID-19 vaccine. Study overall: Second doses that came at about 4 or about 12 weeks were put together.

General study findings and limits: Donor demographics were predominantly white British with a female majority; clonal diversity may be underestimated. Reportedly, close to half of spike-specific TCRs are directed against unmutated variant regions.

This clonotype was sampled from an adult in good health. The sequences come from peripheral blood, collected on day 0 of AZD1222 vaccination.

The CDR3 sequence: CASSPVRYNEQFF. The CDR3 nucleotides read TGTGCCAGCTCACCAGTCAGATACAATGAGCAGTTCTTC. The rearrangement links TRBV18 to TRBJ2-1; D gene ambiguous. The germline V gene encodes CDR1 KGHSH and CDR2 LQKENI. This CDR3 has 13 amino acids. Deletions cut 2 bases from V and 4 bases from J, with 6 bases between.